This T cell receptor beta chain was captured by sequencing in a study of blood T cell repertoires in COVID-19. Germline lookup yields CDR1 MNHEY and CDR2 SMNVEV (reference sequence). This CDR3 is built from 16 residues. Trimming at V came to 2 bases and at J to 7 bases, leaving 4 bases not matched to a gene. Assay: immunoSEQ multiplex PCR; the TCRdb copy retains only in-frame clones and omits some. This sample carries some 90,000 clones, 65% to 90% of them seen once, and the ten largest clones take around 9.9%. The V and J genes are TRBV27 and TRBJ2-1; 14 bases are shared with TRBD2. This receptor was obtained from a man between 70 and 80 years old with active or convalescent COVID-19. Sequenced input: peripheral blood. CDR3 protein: CASSLARLAGGNEQFF. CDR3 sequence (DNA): TGTGCCAGCAGTTTAGCCCGACTAGCGGGAGGGAATGAGCAGTTCTTC.